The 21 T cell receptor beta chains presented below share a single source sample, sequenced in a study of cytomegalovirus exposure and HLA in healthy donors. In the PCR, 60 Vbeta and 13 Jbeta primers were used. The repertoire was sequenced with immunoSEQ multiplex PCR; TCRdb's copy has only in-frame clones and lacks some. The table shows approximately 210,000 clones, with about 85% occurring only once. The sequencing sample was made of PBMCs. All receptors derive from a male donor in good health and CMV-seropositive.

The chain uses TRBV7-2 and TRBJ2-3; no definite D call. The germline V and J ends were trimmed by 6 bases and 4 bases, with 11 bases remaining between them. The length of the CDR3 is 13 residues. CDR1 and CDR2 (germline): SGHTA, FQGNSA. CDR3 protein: CASRLASSDTQYF. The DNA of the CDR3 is TGTGCCAGCAGGTTGGCTTCTTCAGATACGCAGTATTTT.

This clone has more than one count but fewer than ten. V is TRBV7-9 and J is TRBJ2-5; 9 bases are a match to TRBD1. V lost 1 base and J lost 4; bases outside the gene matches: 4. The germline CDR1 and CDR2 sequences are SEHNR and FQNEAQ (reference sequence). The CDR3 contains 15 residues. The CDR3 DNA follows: TGTGCCAGCAGCTTAGGGGACAGGGAGGGAGAGACCCAGTACTTC. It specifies CASSLGDREGETQYF.

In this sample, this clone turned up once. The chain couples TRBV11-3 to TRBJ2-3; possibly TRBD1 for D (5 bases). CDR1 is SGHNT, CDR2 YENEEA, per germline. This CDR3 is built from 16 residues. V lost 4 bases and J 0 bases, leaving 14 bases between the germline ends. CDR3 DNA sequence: TGTGCCAGCAGCTCAGGATCGCCAGGGAGCACAGATACGCAGTATTTT. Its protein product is CASSSGSPGSTDTQYF.

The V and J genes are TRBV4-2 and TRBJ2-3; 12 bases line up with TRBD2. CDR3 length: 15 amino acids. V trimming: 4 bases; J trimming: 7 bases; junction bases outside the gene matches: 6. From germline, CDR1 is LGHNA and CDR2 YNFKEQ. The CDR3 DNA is TGTGCCAGCAGCCCCCGACTAGCGGGAGTGAATACGCAGTATTTT. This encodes CASSPRLAGVNTQYF.

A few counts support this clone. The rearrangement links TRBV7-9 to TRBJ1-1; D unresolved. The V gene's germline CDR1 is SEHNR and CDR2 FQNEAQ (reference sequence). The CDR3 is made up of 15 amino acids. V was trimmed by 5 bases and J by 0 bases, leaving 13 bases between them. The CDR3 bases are TGTGCCAGCAGCGCCCAGGTGACCATGAACACTGAAGCTTTCTTT. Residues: CASSAQVTMNTEAFF.

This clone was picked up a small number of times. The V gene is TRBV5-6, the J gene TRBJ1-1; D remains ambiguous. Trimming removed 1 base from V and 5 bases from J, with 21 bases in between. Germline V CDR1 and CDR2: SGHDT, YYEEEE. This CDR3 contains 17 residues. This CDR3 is CASSLLPRASGFTEAFF. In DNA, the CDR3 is TGTGCCAGCAGCTTGTTGCCGCGGGCTTCGGGTTTTACTGAAGCTTTCTTT.

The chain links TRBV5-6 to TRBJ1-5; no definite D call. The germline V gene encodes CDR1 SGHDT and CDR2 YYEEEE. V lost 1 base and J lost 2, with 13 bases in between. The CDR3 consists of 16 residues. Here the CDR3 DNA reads TGTGCCAGCAGCTTGAGGAGGAACGGCGGCAATCAGCCCCAGCATTTT. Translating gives CASSLRRNGGNQPQHF.

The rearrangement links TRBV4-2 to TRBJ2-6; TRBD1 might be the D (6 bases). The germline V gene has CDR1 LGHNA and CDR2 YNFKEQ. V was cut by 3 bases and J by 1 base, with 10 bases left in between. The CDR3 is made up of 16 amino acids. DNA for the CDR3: TGTGCCAGCAGCCAGGTAACAGGGTCTGGGGCCAACGTCCTGACTTTC. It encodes CASSQVTGSGANVLTF.

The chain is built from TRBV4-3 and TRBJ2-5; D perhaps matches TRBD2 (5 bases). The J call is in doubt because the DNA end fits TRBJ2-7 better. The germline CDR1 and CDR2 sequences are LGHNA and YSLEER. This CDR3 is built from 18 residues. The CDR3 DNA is TGCGCCAGCAGCTTAGCTGGGCTGAGGAGCGGAAGCTCCTACGAGCAGTACTTC. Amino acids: CASSLAGLRSGSSYEQYF.

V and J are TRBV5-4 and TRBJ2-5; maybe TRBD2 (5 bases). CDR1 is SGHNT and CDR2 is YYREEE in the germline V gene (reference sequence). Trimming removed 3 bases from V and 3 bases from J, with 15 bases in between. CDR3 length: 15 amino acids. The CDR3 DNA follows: TGTGCCAGCAGCTGGTATCAAGCGGATAAAGAGACCCAGTACTTC. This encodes CASSWYQADKETQYF.

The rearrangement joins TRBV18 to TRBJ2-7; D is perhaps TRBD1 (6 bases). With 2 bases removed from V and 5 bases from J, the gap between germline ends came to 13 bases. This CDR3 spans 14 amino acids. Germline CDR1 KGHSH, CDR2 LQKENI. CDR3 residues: CASSPSKQGNEQYF. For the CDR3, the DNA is TGTGCCAGCTCACCATCCAAACAGGGAAACGAGCAGTACTTC.

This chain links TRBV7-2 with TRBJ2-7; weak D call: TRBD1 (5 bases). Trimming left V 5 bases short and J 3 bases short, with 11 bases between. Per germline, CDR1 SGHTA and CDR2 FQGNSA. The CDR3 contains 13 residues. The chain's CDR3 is CASSLLDSYEQYF. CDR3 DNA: TGTGCCAGCAGCCTTCTAGACAGCTACGAGCAGTACTTC.

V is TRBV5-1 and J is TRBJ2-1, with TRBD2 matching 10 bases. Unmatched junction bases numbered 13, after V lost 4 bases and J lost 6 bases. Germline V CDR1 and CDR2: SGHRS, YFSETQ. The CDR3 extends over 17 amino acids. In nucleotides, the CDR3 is TGCGCCAGCAGCCCCGGGGGCCTAGCGGGAGAGGGCAATGAGCAGTTCTTC. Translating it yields CASSPGGLAGEGNEQFF.

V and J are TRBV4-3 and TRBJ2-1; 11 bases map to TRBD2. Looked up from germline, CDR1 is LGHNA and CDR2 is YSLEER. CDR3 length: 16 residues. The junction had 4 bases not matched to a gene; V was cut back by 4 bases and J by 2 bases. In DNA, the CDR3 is TGCGCCAGCAGCCGAAAGACTAGCGGGGCCTACAATGAGCAGTTCTTC. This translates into CASSRKTSGAYNEQFF.

The CDR3 loop reads CASSDVDLGQEGVITEAFF. The CDR3, as DNA: TGTGCCAGCAGTGACGTCGATTTAGGACAGGAGGGCGTGATCACTGAAGCTTTCTTT. The J gene is TRBJ1-1, the V gene TRBV6-4, with 7 bases that match TRBD1. V dropped 2 bases and J dropped 4; count of bases not matched to a gene: 19. The CDR3 extends over 19 amino acids. CDR1 is MRHNA and CDR2 is SNTAGT in the germline V gene.

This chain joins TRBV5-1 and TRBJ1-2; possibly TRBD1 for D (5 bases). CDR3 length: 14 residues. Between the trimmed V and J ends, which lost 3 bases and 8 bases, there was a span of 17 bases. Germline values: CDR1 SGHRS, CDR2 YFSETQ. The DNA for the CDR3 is TGCGCCAGCAGCTGGGACTCACGAACGGGGGGCTACACCTTC. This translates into CASSWDSRTGGYTF.

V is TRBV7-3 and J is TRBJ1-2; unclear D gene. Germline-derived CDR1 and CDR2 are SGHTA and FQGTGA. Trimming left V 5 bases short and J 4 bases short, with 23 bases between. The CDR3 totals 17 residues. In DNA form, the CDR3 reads TGTGCCAGCAGCGTAAAAGGAGGGCCCGACGTCTCCTATGGCTACACCTTC. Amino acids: CASSVKGGPDVSYGYTF.

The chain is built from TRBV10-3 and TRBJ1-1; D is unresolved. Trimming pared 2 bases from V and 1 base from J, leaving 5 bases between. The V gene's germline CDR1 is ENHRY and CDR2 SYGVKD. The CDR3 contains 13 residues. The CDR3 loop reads CAISEIGNTEAFF. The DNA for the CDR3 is TGTGCCATCAGTGAGATCGGGAACACTGAAGCTTTCTTT.

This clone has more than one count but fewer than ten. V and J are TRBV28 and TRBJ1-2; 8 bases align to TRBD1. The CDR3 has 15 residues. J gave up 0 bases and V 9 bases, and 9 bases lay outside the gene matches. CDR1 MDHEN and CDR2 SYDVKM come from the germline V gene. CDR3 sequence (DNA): TGTGCCAGTTTTCAGGGGGCCGTAGCTAACTATGGCTACACCTTC. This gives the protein CASFQGAVANYGYTF.

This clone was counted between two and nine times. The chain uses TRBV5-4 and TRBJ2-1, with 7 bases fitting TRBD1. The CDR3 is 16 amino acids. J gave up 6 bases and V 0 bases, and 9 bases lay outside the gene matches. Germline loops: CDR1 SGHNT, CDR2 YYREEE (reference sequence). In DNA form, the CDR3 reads TGTGCCAGCAGCTTGGAAGGGGGCCCGGGAATCAATGAGCAGTTCTTC. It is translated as CASSLEGGPGINEQFF.

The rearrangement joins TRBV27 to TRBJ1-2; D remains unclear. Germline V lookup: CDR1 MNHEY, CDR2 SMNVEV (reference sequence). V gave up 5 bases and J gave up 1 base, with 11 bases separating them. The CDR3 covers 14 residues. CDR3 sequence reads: CASSPLGFNYGYTF. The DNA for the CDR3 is TGTGCCAGCAGTCCCCTCGGTTTTAACTATGGCTACACCTTC.